Listed here are 9 T cell receptor beta chains from one sample, sequenced in a study of CD8+ T cells in alopecia areata. Sequencing relied on a cDNA template that was reverse transcribed from extracted RNA. TCRdb keeps only in-frame clones here, not all; method: immunoSEQ multiplex PCR. The sample lists approximately 210,000 clones, 40% to 55% seen once, with about 2.4% in the top ten. Treatment in this sample: oral pan-JAK inhibitor, 5-10 mg twice daily. The specimen was CD4+ T cells sorted from blood, collected at roughly week 36, from a patient treated with tofacitinib. Receptors originate from a human donor with alopecia areata.

This clone was observed a few times. This chain joins TRBV28 and TRBJ2-3; 13 bases are a match to TRBD2. Germline CDR1 and CDR2: MDHEN and SYDVKM. Trimming took 4 bases from V and 6 from J; bases not matched to a gene: 4. The CDR3 spans 15 residues. The CDR3 DNA reads TGTGCCAGCAGTTGGACTAGCGGGAGTGTGGATACGCAGTATTTT. This sequence encodes CASSWTSGSVDTQYF.

The chain has TRBV6-5 and TRBJ2-7, with TRBD1 identical over 8 bases. V gave up 6 bases and J gave up 3 bases; unmatched junction bases: 4. The CDR3 loop spans 13 amino acids. Germline V gene sequence: CDR1 MNHEY, CDR2 SVGAGI. The CDR3 is CASSIGQGYEQYF. The CDR3 bases are TGTGCCAGCAGCATTGGACAGGGCTACGAGCAGTACTTC.

The sample holds many counts of this clone. The CDR3 DNA reads TGTGCCAGCAGCACACGACAGGGGGCCTATGGCTACACCTTC. This gives the protein CASSTRQGAYGYTF. This sequence joins TRBV7-2 and TRBJ1-2; 10 positions match TRBD1. There are 14 residues in the CDR3. With 5 bases clipped from V and 4 bases from J, the junction kept 4 bases outside the gene matches. Per the germline V gene, CDR1 is SGHTA and CDR2 is FQGNSA.

The chain combines TRBV11-2 with TRBJ2-1; D is undetermined. Trimming shortened V by 4 bases and J by 9 bases, and 13 bases separated the two germline ends. CDR1 and CDR2 (germline): SGHAT, FQNNGV. The CDR3 consists of 13 residues. The CDR3 region is CASSSPDRPEQFF. DNA of the CDR3: TGTGCCAGCAGCTCCCCAGATCGACCTGAGCAGTTCTTC.

This chain connects TRBV29-1 to TRBJ2-1, with TRBD2 matching 11 bases. The CDR3 length is 13 residues. The trim removed 6 bases at V and 8 bases at J, leaving 6 bases unmatched. The V gene's germline CDR1 is SQVTM and CDR2 ANQGSEA. In DNA form, the CDR3 reads TGCAGCGTAACTAGCGGGAGAGCCCATGAGCAGTTCTTC. This sequence encodes CSVTSGRAHEQFF.

The chain uses TRBV7-8 and TRBJ2-1; TRBD2 matches 8 bases. The CDR3 is made up of 19 amino acids. CDR1 and CDR2 from the germline V gene are SGHVS and FQNEAQ. V lost 2 bases to trimming and J lost 0 bases; unmatched junction nucleotides: 12. CDR3 coding DNA: TGTGCCAGCAGCTTATCACTAGCGGTATTAATAAGCTCCTACAATGAGCAGTTCTTC. It codes for CASSLSLAVLISSYNEQFF.

V and J are TRBV5-1 and TRBJ2-3; TRBD2 might be the D (5 bases). The CDR3 length is 15 residues. With 5 bases removed from V and 4 bases from J, the gap between germline ends came to 17 bases. The germline V gene encodes CDR1 SGHRS and CDR2 YFSETQ. CDR3 coding DNA: TGCGCCAGCAGACTATCACTAGTAGGCCCAGATACGCAGTATTTT. As protein: CASRLSLVGPDTQYF.

This clone occurred a few times. This sequence joins TRBV5-1 and TRBJ1-4; D remains ambiguous. The germline CDR1 and CDR2 sequences are SGHRS and YFSETQ. The CDR3 is made up of 16 amino acids. V lost 2 bases and J 5 bases, leaving 16 bases between the germline ends. Here the CDR3 DNA reads TGCGCCAGCAGCTTTGTGGTGGCAGGCCCAAATGAAAAACTGTTTTTT. This encodes CASSFVVAGPNEKLFF.

This clone was seen more than once but under ten times. The J gene is TRBJ1-1, the V gene TRBV29-1, with a weak D call TRBD1 (5 bases). Per the germline V gene, CDR1 is SQVTM and CDR2 is ANQGSEA. The CDR3 covers 10 residues. CDR3 DNA: TGCAGTGGGGGGGACACTGAAGCTTTCTTT. This gives the protein CSGGDTEAFF. Complete variable domain (other parts from reference TRBV29-1 and TRBJ1-1): SAVISQKPSRDICQRGTSLTIQCQVDSQVTMMFWYRQQPGQSLTLIATANQGSEATYESGFVIDKFPISRPNLTFSTLTVSNMSPEDSSIYLCSGGDTEAFFGQGTRLTVV.